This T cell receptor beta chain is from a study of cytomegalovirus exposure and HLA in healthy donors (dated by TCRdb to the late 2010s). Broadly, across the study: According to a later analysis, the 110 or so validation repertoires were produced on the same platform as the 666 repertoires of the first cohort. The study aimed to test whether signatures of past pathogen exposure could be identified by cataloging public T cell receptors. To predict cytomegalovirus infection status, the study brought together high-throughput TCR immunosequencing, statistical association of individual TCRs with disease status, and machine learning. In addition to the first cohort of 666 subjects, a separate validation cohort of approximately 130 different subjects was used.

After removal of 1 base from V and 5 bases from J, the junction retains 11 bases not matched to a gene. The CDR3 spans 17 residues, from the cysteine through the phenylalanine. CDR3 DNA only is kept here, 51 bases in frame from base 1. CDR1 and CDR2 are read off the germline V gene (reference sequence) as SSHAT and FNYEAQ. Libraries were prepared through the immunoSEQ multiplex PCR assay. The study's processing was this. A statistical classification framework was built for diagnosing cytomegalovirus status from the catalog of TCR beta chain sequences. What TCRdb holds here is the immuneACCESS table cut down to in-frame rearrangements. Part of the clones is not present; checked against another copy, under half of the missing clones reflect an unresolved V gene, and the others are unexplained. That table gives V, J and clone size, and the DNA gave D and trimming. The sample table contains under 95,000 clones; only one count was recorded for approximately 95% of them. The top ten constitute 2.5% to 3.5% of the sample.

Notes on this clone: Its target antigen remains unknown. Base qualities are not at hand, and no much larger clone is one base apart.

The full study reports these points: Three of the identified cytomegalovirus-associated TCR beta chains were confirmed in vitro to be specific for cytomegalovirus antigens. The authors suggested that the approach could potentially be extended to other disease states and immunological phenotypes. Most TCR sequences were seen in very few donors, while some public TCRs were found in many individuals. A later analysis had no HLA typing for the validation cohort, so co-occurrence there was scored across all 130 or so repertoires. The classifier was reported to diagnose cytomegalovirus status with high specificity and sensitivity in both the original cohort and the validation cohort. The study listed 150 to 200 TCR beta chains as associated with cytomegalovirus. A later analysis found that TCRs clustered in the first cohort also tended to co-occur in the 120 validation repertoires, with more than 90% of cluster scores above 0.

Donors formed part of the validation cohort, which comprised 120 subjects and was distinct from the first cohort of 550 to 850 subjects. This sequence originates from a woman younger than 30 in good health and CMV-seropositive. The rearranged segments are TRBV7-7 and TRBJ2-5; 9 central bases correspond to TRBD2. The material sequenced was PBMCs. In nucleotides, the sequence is TGTGCCAGCAGCTTAGGGGCTAGCGGGATTGGAGGGGAGACCCAGTACTTC. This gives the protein CASSLGASGIGGETQYF.